Sequencing of this T cell receptor beta chain was carried out in a study of beta chain features in type 1 diabetes. Study information: Cells sorted and examined across all samples totaled 107,917,701. Overall study findings and caveats: In all four CD4+ subsets, TCRB CDR3 length was significantly, moderately reduced in type 1 diabetes.

Reverse transcription of all isolated RNA meant that expressed TCRB transcripts were sequenced. The repertoire was sequenced with immunoSEQ multiplex PCR; TCRdb's copy has only in-frame clones and lacks some. This sample has around 250,000 clones, with about 13% found just once. Sorting that relied on CD45RO/CCR7/CD25/CD127/CD95/CD27 yielded CD4+ naive, central memory, regulatory and stem cell-like memory cells. This clone was recorded a few times. No antigen is known for it. The sequenced material came from naive CD4+ T cells from blood. The receptor's source is a man younger than 45 with type 1 diabetes.

CDR3 residues: CASSGGGANTGELFF. CDR3 DNA: TGTGCCAGCAGTGGGGGGGGAGCGAACACCGGGGAGCTGTTTTTT. The rearrangement links TRBV28 to TRBJ2-2; 7 nucleotides match TRBD2. The CDR3 loop spans 15 amino acids. J was trimmed by 0 bases and V by 5 bases; bases with no gene match: 3. From germline, CDR1 is MDHEN and CDR2 SYDVKM.